This T cell receptor (beta chain) was identified during a study of blood T cell repertoires in COVID-19. About the research overall: The United States, Italy and Spain supplied acute and convalescent COVID-19 samples. PBMCs, B-cell-depleted T cells, or T cells were the source of the cDNA or gDNA that made up the material.

Seattle-derived patients entered the study during active infection and were followed longitudinally. As handled by the study authors: Amplification from reference gene primers served as the basis for estimated nucleated cell counts. The protocol was immunoSEQ multiplex PCR, while the TCRdb copy is restricted to in-frame clones and leaves out a portion. V and J calls and clone size come straight from that table; D and trimming were deduced from the DNA. The sample includes some 400,000 clones, over 75% of them seen just once. The TCR was taken from a woman in her thirties with COVID-19, enrolled during active disease. Specimen: peripheral blood.

The CDR3 DNA follows: TGTGCCAGCAGACCGACAGGGCTCGGCTATGGCTACACCTTC. Its protein product is CASRPTGLGYGYTF. This chain links TRBV28 with TRBJ1-2; 7 nucleotides align to TRBD1. The CDR3 loop spans 14 amino acids. The junction had 8 bases not matched to a gene; V was cut back by 6 bases and J by 4 bases. Germline lookup yields CDR1 MDHEN and CDR2 SYDVKM.